The 2 T cell receptor beta chains below come from one sample, sequenced in a study of blood T cell repertoires in COVID-19. Libraries were prepared by immunoSEQ multiplex PCR; TCRdb keeps only in-frame clonotypes and omits some of them. The sample carries 200,000 to 250,000 clones, approximately 80% recorded once. Sequenced sample: PBMCs or T cells enriched from blood (not recorded which). Receptors were obtained from a woman aged 40 to 50 with acute COVID-19.

The CDR3 protein is CASSSTGLDYNEQFF. DNA of the CDR3: TGTGCCAGCAGCTCCACAGGACTAGACTACAATGAGCAGTTCTTC. The chain joins TRBV7-9 to TRBJ2-1; 7 bases agree with TRBD2. CDR1 SEHNR and CDR2 FQNEAQ come from the germline V gene (reference sequence). V shed 4 bases, J shed 3 bases, and the junction held 6 bases outside the gene matches. The CDR3 is 15 residues long.

This chain connects TRBV7-8 to TRBJ1-2; D might be TRBD1 (5 bases). The ends were cut back, 1 base at V and 4 bases at J, with 7 bases in the middle. The CDR3 contains 13 residues. Germline lookup yields CDR1 SGHVS and CDR2 FQNEAQ. The CDR3 reads CASSLVGGYGYTF. CDR3 nucleotide sequence: TGTGCCAGCAGCTTAGTGGGGGGCTATGGCTACACCTTC.